Reported below is one T cell receptor (beta chain). The antigen is not known. Here immunoSEQ multiplex PCR was the method, and the copy in TCRdb shows in-frame clones only, minus some. This table has 57,000 or so clones, over 70% appearing once. This sample was included in a study of T cell responses to AZD1222 COVID-19 vaccine. As for the study in general: Doses given second, at about 4 or about 12 weeks, were pooled.

Study-level findings and limits: Only 5 or 6 people who got AZD1222 tested seropositive at baseline. The donor cohort was predominantly white British with a female majority, and clonal diversity may have been underestimated. Nearly half of spike-specific TCRs reportedly go after variant regions that carry no mutations.

The clonotype was recovered from an adult in good health. Material: peripheral blood, obtained on day 0 of AZD1222 vaccination.

The CDR3 protein is CASSRDSLYEQYF. CDR3 in DNA: TGTGCCAGCAGCCGGGACAGTCTCTACGAGCAGTACTTC. The chain combines TRBV7-9 with TRBJ2-7, with 7 bases matching TRBD1. The CDR3 sequence is 13 residues long. Trimming at V came to 5 bases and at J to 3 bases, leaving 4 bases not matched to a gene. Germline V CDR1 and CDR2: SEHNR, FQNEAQ (reference sequence).